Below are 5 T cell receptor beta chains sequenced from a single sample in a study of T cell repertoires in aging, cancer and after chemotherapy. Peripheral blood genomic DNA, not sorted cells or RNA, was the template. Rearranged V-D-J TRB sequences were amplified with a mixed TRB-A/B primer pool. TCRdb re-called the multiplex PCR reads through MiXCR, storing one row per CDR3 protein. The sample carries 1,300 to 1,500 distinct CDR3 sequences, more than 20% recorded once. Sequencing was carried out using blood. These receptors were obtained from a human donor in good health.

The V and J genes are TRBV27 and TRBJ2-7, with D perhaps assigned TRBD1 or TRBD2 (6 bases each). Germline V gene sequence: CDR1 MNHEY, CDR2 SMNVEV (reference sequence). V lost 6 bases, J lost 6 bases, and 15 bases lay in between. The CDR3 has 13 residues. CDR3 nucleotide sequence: TGTGCCAGCAGATGGATGGGGGGCCGCGAGCAGTACTTC. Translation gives CASRWMGGREQYF.

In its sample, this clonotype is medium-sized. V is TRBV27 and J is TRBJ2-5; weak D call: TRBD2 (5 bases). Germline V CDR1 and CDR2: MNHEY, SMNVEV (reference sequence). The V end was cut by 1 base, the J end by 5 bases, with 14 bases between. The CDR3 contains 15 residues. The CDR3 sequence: CASSLYYGLLETQYF. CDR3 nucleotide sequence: TGTGCCAGCAGTTTATATTATGGACTCTTGGAGACCCAGTACTTC.

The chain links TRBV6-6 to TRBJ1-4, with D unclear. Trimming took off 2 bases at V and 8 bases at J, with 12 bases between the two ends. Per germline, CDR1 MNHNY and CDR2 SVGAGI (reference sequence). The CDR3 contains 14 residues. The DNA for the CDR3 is TGTGCCAGCAGTTACCCAAGTTTGGGGGAAAAACTGTTTTTT. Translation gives CASSYPSLGEKLFF.

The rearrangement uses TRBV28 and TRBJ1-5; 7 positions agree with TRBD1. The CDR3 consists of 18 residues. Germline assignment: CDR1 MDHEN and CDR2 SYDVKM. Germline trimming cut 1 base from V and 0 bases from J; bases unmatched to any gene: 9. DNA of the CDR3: TGTGCCAGCAGTTTATCTAGGGGGCTTGGATCTAGCAATCAGCCCCAGCATTTT. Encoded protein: CASSLSRGLGSSNQPQHF.

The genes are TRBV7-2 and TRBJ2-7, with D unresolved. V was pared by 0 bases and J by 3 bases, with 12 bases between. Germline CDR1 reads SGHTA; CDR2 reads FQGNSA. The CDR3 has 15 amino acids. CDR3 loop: CASSLAPYEHYEQYV. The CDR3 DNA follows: TGTGCCAGCAGCTTAGCGCCCTATGAGCACTACGAGCAGTACGTC.